This TCR beta chain appears in the sequencing data of a study of CD4 T cell repertoires in COVID-19. Study-wide findings and caveats: Two or all three memory subsets shared several highly expanded SARS-CoV-2-reactive clonotypes.

Germline V lookup: CDR1 MNHEY, CDR2 SVGAGI. V was pared by 7 bases and J by 7 bases, with 8 bases between. CDR3 length: 12 amino acids. No culture step preceded sequencing of the ex vivo isolated memory T cells. As concerns this clone: The antigen is not known.

Data came from immunoSEQ multiplex PCR; TCRdb stores just in-frame clones and leaves some out. The sample carries over 75,000 clones, approximately 83% recorded once. The chain is built from TRBV6-5 and TRBJ1-6; no clear D gene. The sample was CD4+ T cells from peripheral blood, taken after recovery from COVID-19. This clonotype originated in a human donor who had COVID-19. This CDR3 reads CASIGPNSPLHF. The CDR3 DNA reads as TGTGCCAGCATTGGGCCCAATTCACCCCTCCACTTT.